The T cell receptor (beta chain) under discussion was sequenced for a study of shared clonotypes between healthy human individuals. Study-wide points: Naive CD4 clonotype sharing across a handful of donors was around 5%.

CDR1 is SGHRS and CDR2 is YFSETQ in the germline V gene. V lost 0 bases and J lost 4; bases outside the gene matches: 2. The CDR3 is 14 residues long. Each sample came from a Caucasian adult donor living in Nashville, Tennessee. In regard to this clone: Antigen unknown. The same CDR3 can be traced to other DNA sequences in this sample.

The assay ran at deep level. The assay was immunoSEQ multiplex PCR, and TCRdb's table has in-frame clones only and misses some. The table has more than 2 million clones, 95% seen once. This receptor was obtained from a man aged 18 to 29 in good health. V gene TRBV5-1 combines with J gene TRBJ2-5, with TRBD1 matching over 8 bases. The sample was naive CD4+ T cells sorted from blood. The subset is: CD45RA+ positively selected. CDR3 region: CASSLGQGRETQYF. Written as DNA, the CDR3 is TGCGCCAGCAGCTTGGGACAGGGGCGAGAGACCCAGTACTTC.